A single sample is the source of the 4 T cell receptor beta chains below, sequenced in a study of cytomegalovirus exposure and HLA in healthy donors. PCR employed 60 Vbeta and 13 Jbeta primers. Here immunoSEQ multiplex PCR was the method, and the copy in TCRdb shows in-frame clones only, minus some. The profile covers around 180,000 clones, with around 80% appearing a single time and approximately 2% taken by the ten largest. What was sequenced was PBMCs. The origin of the receptors is a woman in her late teens or twenties in good health and CMV-seropositive.

This chain joins TRBV4-2 and TRBJ1-1, with D possibly being TRBD1 (5 bases). V lost 3 bases and J 1 base, leaving 21 bases between the germline ends. The CDR3 contains 18 residues. Per the germline V gene, CDR1 is LGHNA and CDR2 is YNFKEQ. CDR3 sequence: CASSQLRGGDSPNTEAFF. The CDR3, as DNA: TGTGCCAGCAGCCAGCTTAGAGGAGGGGACTCTCCGAACACTGAAGCTTTCTTT.

This clone turned up a few times. This sequence joins TRBV28 and TRBJ2-3, with 10 bases lining up with TRBD2. The CDR3 consists of 16 residues. CDR1 and CDR2 (germline): MDHEN, SYDVKM. After removal of 6 bases from V and 2 bases from J, the junction contained 8 bases not matched to a gene. The CDR3 DNA reads as TGTGCCAGCAGACCCGATAGCGGGGGGCCCACAGATACGCAGTATTTT. Translating gives CASRPDSGGPTDTQYF.

The chain carries TRBV5-1 and TRBJ2-6; no clear D gene. The CDR3 extends over 17 amino acids. Germline V gene lookup returns CDR1 SGHRS and CDR2 YFSETQ. Between the trimmed V and J ends, which lost 0 bases and 0 bases, there was a span of 10 bases. CDR3 amino acids: CASSLAFMSSGANVLTF. The CDR3 nucleotides are TGCGCCAGCAGCTTGGCCTTTATGTCCTCTGGGGCCAACGTCCTGACTTTC.

About this clone: In the same sample, other DNA sequences code for this CDR3. The CDR3 loop reads CASSLVAWRGVSTDTQYF. The CDR3 nucleotides are TGTGCCAGCAGCTTGGTGGCATGGCGGGGGGTTAGCACAGATACGCAGTATTTT. The rearrangement uses TRBV5-4 and TRBJ2-3; 8 bases agree with TRBD2. From germline, CDR1 is SGHNT and CDR2 YYREEE (reference sequence). J lost 0 bases, V lost 0 bases, and 9 bases had no gene match. CDR3 length: 18 amino acids.